This TCR beta chain was captured in a study of blood T cells in healthy people across ages (dated by TCRdb to between 2014 and 2017). Broadly, across the study: In model experiments, template switching captured roughly one uniquely barcoded TCR beta cDNA molecule for every two T cells. To avoid experimental bias, donors of different ages were spread randomly across the sequencing lanes. Four age groups were formed from the donors: young (average approximately 15 years), middle-aged (less than 40), aged (roughly 56) and long-lived (around 82). Using the same blood draw, the study looked at two additional independent replicas of 1 million unique cDNA reads for two donors, one aged 18 to 29 and the other aged 80 or older. Using deep sequencing normalized with unique cDNA molecular identifiers, the study measured how TCR beta repertoire diversity changes with age.

Libraries were made using 5' RACE. The sample was run on an Illumina HiSeq 2500. A second PCR of about 6 to 12 cycles was performed with a sample-barcoded 5' primer and a J-beta primer mix. A unique molecular identifier was introduced onto each TCR beta cDNA molecule by a template-switch 5' adaptor carrying 12 random nucleotides. At least 2.5 million CDR3-containing paired-end reads were obtained from each sample. The Mint cDNA synthesis kit, primed by a TRBC-specific oligonucleotide, was used to synthesize first-strand cDNA from all RNA. Following uracil-DNA glycosylase treatment, all cDNA underwent a first 18-cycle PCR with the universal primers M1SS and BC2_uni_R. As for the original processing: Normalization of each sample was performed by random selection of 1 million high-quality reads, each carrying a distinct molecular identifier. Reads with shared molecular identifiers were discarded instead of being binned into consensus sequences. CDR3 identification, clonotype clustering and error correction used MiTCR with a Q25 quality threshold and the strictest error-elimination algorithm. Lower-bound total TCR beta diversity was estimated with a nonparametric unseen species model using Euler transformation. TCRdb passed the public sequencing reads through fastp at Q25 and MiXCR, retaining productive beta sequences. CDR3 protein sequences are deduplicated, and each keeps its most common genes and DNA. The V and J calls shown here were made by TCRdb, not taken from the authors' results. This sample holds approximately 1.5 million distinct CDR3 sequences; approximately 42% were observed only once. Clones ranked in the top ten supply less than 5% of the sample.

The donors were roughly 38 Caucasian individuals from Russia, aged 6 to 90 years, who were systemically healthy. Around 10 milliliters of peripheral blood were collected from each donor into EDTA-treated Vacutainer tubes. Ficoll-Paque density-gradient centrifugation was used to isolate PBMCs, with at least 6 million obtained per sample. Trizol reagent was used to extract total RNA from the PBMCs, yielding at least 5.5 micrograms per sample. For every donor, an aliquot of PBMCs went through flow cytometry to measure the percentages of naive CD45RAhigh/CD27high T cells. Results and caveats for the whole study, not just this receptor: Observed TCR beta diversity correlated strongly with the percentage of naive T cells measured by flow cytometry. Estimates of total diversity from one million sequenced T cells were regarded as lower bounds and underestimates. Because profiling used bulk unsorted PBMCs, naive and antigen-experienced compartments could not be compared conclusively. Compared with the aged group, the long-lived group had more naive CD4+ T cells, fewer expanded clones and increased TCR diversity, a pattern suggesting age selection. Donor CMV infection status was unknown, potentially confounding age-related changes in expanded clonotypes. As age increased, observed TCR beta diversity per million T cells dropped in a roughly linear way, and a significant reduction was already evident by age about 40.

In the case of this clonotype: No antigen is known for it. No quality values exist for individual bases; no much larger clone is one base distant.

The CDR3 measures 16 amino acids from cysteine to phenylalanine. Only the CDR3 portion is preserved as DNA: 48 bases, with reading frame beginning at the first base. Via the germline V gene, CDR1 is SGHRS and CDR2 YFSETQ. V is cut back by 1 base and J by 8 bases, with 9 bases in the junction unmatched. The rearranged segments are TRBV5-1 and TRBJ1-4, and TRBD1 matches 9 of the central bases. This sequence originates from a woman aged 18-30 years in good health. The sequenced material came from blood. The base sequence is TGCGCCAGCAGCTTGTCGGGACAGGGTCCGGGGGAAAAACTGTTTTTT. Protein translation: CASSLSGQGPGEKLFF.